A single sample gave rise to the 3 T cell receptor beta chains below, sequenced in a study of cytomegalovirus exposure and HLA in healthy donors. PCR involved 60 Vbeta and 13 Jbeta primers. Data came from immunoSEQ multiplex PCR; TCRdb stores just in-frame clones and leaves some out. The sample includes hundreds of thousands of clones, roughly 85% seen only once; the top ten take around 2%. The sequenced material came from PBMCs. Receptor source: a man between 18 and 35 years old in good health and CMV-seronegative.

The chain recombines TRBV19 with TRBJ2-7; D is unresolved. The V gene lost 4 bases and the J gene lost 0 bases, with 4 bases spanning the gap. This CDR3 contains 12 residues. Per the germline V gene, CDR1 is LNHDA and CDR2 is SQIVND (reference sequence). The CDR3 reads CASSTSSYEQYF. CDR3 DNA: TGTGCCAGTAGTACCAGCTCCTACGAGCAGTACTTC.

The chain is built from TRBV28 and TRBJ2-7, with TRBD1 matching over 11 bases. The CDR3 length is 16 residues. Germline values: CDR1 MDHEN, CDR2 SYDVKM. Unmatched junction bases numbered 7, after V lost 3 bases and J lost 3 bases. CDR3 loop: CASSFGTGGVHYEQYF. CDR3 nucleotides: TGTGCCAGCAGTTTTGGGACAGGGGGGGTACACTACGAGCAGTACTTC.

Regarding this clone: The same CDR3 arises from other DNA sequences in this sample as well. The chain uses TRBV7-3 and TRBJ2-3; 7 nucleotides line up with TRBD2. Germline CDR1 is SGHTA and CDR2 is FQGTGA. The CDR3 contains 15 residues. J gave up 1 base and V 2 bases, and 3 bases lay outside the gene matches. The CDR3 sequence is CASSLPAGGTDTQYF. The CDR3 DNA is TGTGCCAGCAGCTTACCGGCGGGAGGCACAGATACGCAGTATTTT. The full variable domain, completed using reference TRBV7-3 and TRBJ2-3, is GAGVSQTPSNKVTEKGKYVELRCDPISGHTALYWYRQSLGQGPEFLIYFQGTGAADDSGLPNDRFFAVRPEGSVSTLKIQRTERGDSAVYLCASSLPAGGTDTQYFGPGTRLTVL.